Each of the 22 T cell receptor beta chains below was sequenced from the same sample in a study of T cells in Graves' hyperthyroidism and ophthalmopathy (dated by TCRdb to between 2018 and 2021). Libraries came from multiplex PCR. Instrument on record: Illumina HiSeq 2000. The TCR beta CDR3 regions were amplified from the RNA transcripts. For the first round of RT-PCR on the TCR CDR3, the HTBI primer set was used together with the Qiagen OneStep RT-PCR kit. Using fastp trimming at Q25 and MiXCR clonotype assembly, TCRdb reanalyzed the public sequencing data and kept in-frame beta chains. Identical CDR3 protein sequences are pooled into one entry, listed with their most common genes and DNA. A total of approximately 410,000 distinct CDR3 sequences appear in this sample, approximately 14% of them only once. The ten most abundant clones make up approximately 13% of the sample. The sequenced sample was blood. The receptors originated from a man aged 18 to 35 with Graves' ophthalmopathy.

This clonotype was observed at least ten times. The chain links TRBV12-3 or TRBV12-4 to TRBJ2-2; D gene ambiguous. The CDR3 spans 14 residues. V shed 4 bases and J shed 3 bases, with 9 bases lying between them. CDR3 amino acids: CASSYPRDTGELFF. The CDR3, as DNA: TGTGCCAGCAGTTACCCCAGAGACACCGGGGAGCTGTTTTTT.

The table lists this clonotype with many counts. This chain uses TRBV5-1 with TRBJ1-1, with a possible D match to TRBD1 (6 bases). There are 15 residues in the CDR3. The germline CDR1 and CDR2 sequences are SGHRS and YFSETQ. Trimming removed 0 bases from V and 1 base from J, with 10 bases in between. CDR3 DNA: TGCGCCAGCAGCTTGGTACAGGGTGGGAACACTGAAGCTTTCTTT. This gives the protein CASSLVQGGNTEAFF.

The table lists this clonotype with many counts. The chain uses TRBV20-1 and TRBJ2-1; D unclear. The length of the CDR3 is 15 residues. The V end was cut by 3 bases, the J end by 0 bases, with 12 bases between. Germline loops: CDR1 DFQATT, CDR2 SNEGSKA (reference sequence). The CDR3 spells CSASIVGLSYNEQFF. The CDR3 bases are TGCAGTGCTAGTATCGTGGGCCTCTCCTACAATGAGCAGTTCTTC.

About this clonotype itself: Compared with germline, one end of the junction differs, possibly owing to a read error. The chain recombines TRBV14 with TRBJ1-2; no reliable D call. The germline V gene encodes CDR1 SGHDN and CDR2 FVKESK. The CDR3 sequence is 14 residues long. The CDR3 region has the DNA TGTGCCTGCAGCCAACTGGGTTCGCGCTATGGCTACACCTTC. Protein: CACSQLGSRYGYTF.

This clonotype was seen only once. The genes are TRBV6-4 and TRBJ2-3; D may be TRBD2 (7 bases). Germline CDR1 and CDR2: MRHNA and SNTAGT. The CDR3 has 14 amino acids. Trimming stripped 3 bases from V and 4 bases from J, with 11 bases between. Here the CDR3 reads CASSERGGADTQYF. DNA of the CDR3: TGTGCCAGCAGTGAAAGAGGGGGGGCAGATACGCAGTATTTT.

This clonotype was seen a few times. A much larger clone lies a single base off, so this may be a read error. This chain connects TRBV30 to TRBJ1-2; D is undetermined. This CDR3 is built from 13 residues. The V gene's germline CDR1 is GTSNPN and CDR2 SVGIG (reference sequence). CDR3 nucleotide sequence: TGTGTCTGGAGTGCTACGGTTTACTATGGCTACACCTTC. This encodes CVWSATVYYGYTF.

This clonotype was picked up many times. The chain is built from TRBV18 and TRBJ1-1; D is undetermined. Germline values: CDR1 KGHSH, CDR2 LQKENI. V gave up 3 bases and J gave up 6 bases, with 8 bases separating them. CDR3 size: 12 residues. The CDR3 DNA is TGTGCCAGCTCACCCTTGGGGTCTGAAGCTTTCTTT. Protein product: CASSPLGSEAFF.

This clonotype was seen more than once but under ten times. This rearrangement joins TRBV5-1 to TRBJ1-1; no definite D call. The CDR3 extends over 15 amino acids. From germline, CDR1 is SGHRS and CDR2 YFSETQ. The germline V and J ends were trimmed by 3 bases and 4 bases, with 16 bases remaining between them. CDR3 loop: CASSSRAEVGTEAFF. The CDR3 DNA is TGCGCCAGCAGCTCCCGGGCCGAGGTCGGCACTGAAGCTTTCTTT.

This clonotype was seen many times. The rearrangement uses TRBV11-2 and TRBJ2-3; no definite D call. Looked up from germline, CDR1 is SGHAT and CDR2 is FQNNGV. Trimming pared 5 bases from V and 0 bases from J, leaving 9 bases between. The length of the CDR3 is 14 residues. CDR3 DNA: TGTGCCAGCAGCCGGGTTTCTAGCACAGATACGCAGTATTTT. Its protein product is CASSRVSSTDTQYF.

Ten or more counts support this clonotype. The chain recombines TRBV12-3 or TRBV12-4 with TRBJ1-2; D unclear. There are 12 residues in the CDR3. The ends were cut back, 5 bases at V and 6 bases at J, with 10 bases in the middle. DNA for the CDR3: TGTGCCAGCAGTCCGTGGACCGATGGCTACACCTTC. It specifies CASSPWTDGYTF.

This clonotype was found many times. The chain recombines TRBV6-5 with TRBJ1-2, with 7 bases fitting TRBD1. This CDR3 spans 15 amino acids. V dropped 2 bases and J dropped 2; count of bases not matched to a gene: 5. Germline CDR1 and CDR2: MNHEY and SVGAGI. CDR3 nucleotide sequence: TGTGCCAGCAGTTACATACAGGGGAGCAACTATGGCTACACCTTC. Protein: CASSYIQGSNYGYTF.

Comments on this clonotype: This clone may be a read error of a much larger clone one base away. The V call is TRBV27, the J call TRBJ1-4; tentative D call: TRBD1 (6 bases). The CDR3 totals 15 residues. Germline values: CDR1 MNHEY, CDR2 SMNVEV (reference sequence). CDR3 sequence (DNA): TGTGCCAGCAGTACACAGGGCCCAACTAATGAAAAACTGCTTTTT. Residues: CASSTQGPTNEKLLF.

Worth noting for this clonotype: This may stem from a read error, because a much larger clone lies one nucleotide away. This chain links TRBV30 with TRBJ1-2; D gene unclear. The germline gives CDR1 GTSNPN, CDR2 SVGIG (reference sequence). There are 12 residues in the CDR3. The CDR3 here is CVWSEQRLGYTF. The CDR3 nucleotides read TGTGTCTGGAGTGAACAGAGGCTAGGCTACACCTTC. The variable domain in full, completed from reference TRBV30 and TRBJ1-2, reads SQTIHQWPATLVQPVGSPLSLECTVEGTSNPNLYWYRQAAGRGLQLLFYSVGIGQISSEVPQNLSASRPQDRQFILSSKKLLLSDSGFYLCVWSEQRLGYTFGSGTRLTVV.

Ten or more counts support this clonotype. This chain joins TRBV20-1 and TRBJ1-2; no clear D gene. The CDR3 totals 12 residues. The V and J ends lost 5 bases and 8 bases respectively, with 15 bases between them. Germline CDR1 and CDR2: DFQATT and SNEGSKA (reference sequence). CDR3 DNA sequence: TGCAGTGCTCCCACCTCCCTCGGGGGCTACACCTTC. Translating it yields CSAPTSLGGYTF.

CDR3 amino acids: CASSIDLIQGAGAFF. The DNA for the CDR3 is TGTGCCAGTAGTATAGATCTAATCCAGGGTGCGGGTGCTTTCTTT. V usage is TRBV19 and J usage is TRBJ1-1; tentative D call: TRBD1 (5 bases). The V and J ends lost 0 bases and 11 bases respectively, with 19 bases between them. The CDR3 is made up of 15 amino acids. Looked up from germline, CDR1 is LNHDA and CDR2 is SQIVND (reference sequence).

The chain carries TRBV2 and TRBJ1-4; D is ambiguous. V lost 1 base and J 10 bases, leaving 4 bases between the germline ends. Germline assignment: CDR1 SNHLY and CDR2 FYNNEI. The CDR3 runs to 11 residues. The CDR3 nucleotides read TGTGCCAGCAGTGAAGGCACAAAACTGTTTTTT. It codes for CASSEGTKLFF.

As regards this clonotype: A much bigger clone sits one base away, suggesting this may be a read error. The chain uses TRBV6-2 or TRBV6-3 and TRBJ1-1, with D hard to call. Germline loops: CDR1 MNHEY, CDR2 SVGEGT. The CDR3 consists of 11 residues. The CDR3 bases are TGTGCCGGCAGTCGACGGCACCCTGCCTTCTTT. Protein sequence: CAGSRRHPAFF.

This clonotype has a handful of counts. The V and J genes are TRBV20-1 and TRBJ2-5; 7 bases map to TRBD1. Per germline, CDR1 DFQATT and CDR2 SNEGSKA (reference sequence). CDR3 length equals 16 residues. With V trimmed by 3 bases and J by 0 bases, 10 bases remained unmatched. The CDR3 loop reads CSASYPGTVNQETQYF. CDR3 in DNA: TGCAGTGCTAGTTACCCCGGGACAGTGAACCAAGAGACCCAGTACTTC.

The V and J genes are TRBV6-1 and TRBJ2-7; 8 bases fit TRBD2. V lost 10 bases and J lost 5; bases outside the gene matches: 13. CDR1 and CDR2 from the germline V gene are MNHNS and SASEGT. The CDR3 extends over 14 amino acids. The CDR3 spells CATISGTRRDEQYF. The CDR3 DNA reads TGTGCCACAATTTCTGGGACTAGAAGGGACGAGCAGTACTTC.

This clonotype was observed a handful of times. This chain links TRBV5-6 with TRBJ1-2, with TRBD1 as a possible D gene (6 bases). There are 11 residues in the CDR3. Germline V CDR1 and CDR2: SGHDT, YYEEEE. V was trimmed by 0 bases and J by 13 bases, leaving 10 bases between them. The DNA for the CDR3 is TGTGCCAGCAGCTTGGCAGGGGAGGGCACCTTC. Translated: CASSLAGEGTF.

The sample holds a few counts of this clonotype. CDR3 sequence reads: CASSPGVTGTENTEAFF. Here the CDR3 DNA reads TGTGCCAGCTCACCCGGGGTAACCGGGACGGAGAACACTGAAGCTTTCTTT. V usage is TRBV18 and J usage is TRBJ1-1; TRBD1 is a possible D gene (5 bases). V shed 3 bases and J shed 1 base, with 18 bases lying between them. The V gene's germline CDR1 is KGHSH and CDR2 LQKENI. The CDR3 extends over 17 amino acids.

This clonotype was seen many times. V is TRBV5-1 and J is TRBJ2-7; a possible D gene is TRBD2 (6 bases). V lost 0 bases and J lost 0, with 16 bases in between. This CDR3 comprises 17 residues. Germline assignment: CDR1 SGHRS and CDR2 YFSETQ. DNA of the CDR3: TGCGCCAGCAGCTTGGAGGTTCGCCAGCGGGCCTCCTACGAGCAGTACTTC. Translating gives CASSLEVRQRASYEQYF. Combining the CDR3 with reference TRBV5-1 and TRBJ2-7 gives the whole variable domain KAGVTQTPRYLIKTRGQQVTLSCSPISGHRSVSWYQQTPGQGLQFLFEYFSETQRNKGNFPGRFSGRQFSNSRSEMNVSTLELGDSALYLCASSLEVRQRASYEQYFGPGTRLTVT.